Shown below are 3 T cell receptor beta chains from a single sample sequenced in a study of blood T cell repertoires in COVID-19. TCRdb's copy holds only in-frame clones and misses some; the assay was immunoSEQ multiplex PCR. This repertoire shows around 480,000 clones, roughly 87% found once; its top ten account for 0.7%. Source material: PBMCs or T cells enriched from blood (not recorded which). The receptors were gathered from a woman between 18 and 29 years old who had recovered from COVID-19.

The gene calls are TRBV16 and TRBJ2-2; tentative D call: TRBD1 (5 bases). Germline CDR1 reads KGHSY; CDR2 reads FQNENV. Trimming took off 1 base at V and 3 bases at J, with 15 bases between the two ends. There are 17 residues in the CDR3. The CDR3: CASSQLGMQGDTGELFF. The CDR3 region has the DNA TGTGCCAGCAGCCAATTGGGTATGCAGGGCGACACCGGGGAGCTGTTTTTT.

The chain joins TRBV12-3 or TRBV12-4 to TRBJ1-2; D may be TRBD1 (6 bases). The CDR3 has 12 amino acids. V lost 6 bases and J lost 6, with 11 bases in between. The CDR3, as DNA: TGTGCCAGCAGGTCCAGGGGTAATGGCTACACCTTC. It translates to CASRSRGNGYTF.

Concerning this clone: A junction end diverges from the germline sequence, so it may reflect a read error. The V call is TRBV24-1, the J call TRBJ1-6; TRBD1 aligns across 8 bases. The CDR3 consists of 17 residues. Germline V gives CDR1 KGHDR, CDR2 SFDVKD. DNA of the CDR3: TGTGCCACCAGGGAGACCCCAGGGGGCTCCCATAATTCACCCCTCCACTTT. Translated, it gives CATRETPGGSHNSPLHF.